These T cell receptor beta chains were read from a single sample in a study of cytomegalovirus exposure and HLA in healthy donors. Using immunoSEQ multiplex PCR, the repertoire was profiled, and TCRdb retains in-frame clones only, with some absent. Of 150,000 to 200,000 clones in the sample, roughly 86% were seen once. Sequencing input: PBMCs. The receptors were sampled from a girl aged 10-17 years in good health and CMV-seropositive. The CDR3 runs from the conserved cysteine through the conserved F or W. Each record gives: J gene, V gene, CDR3 protein.

TRBJ1-1	TRBV4-1	CASRVPGQGWTEAFF
TRBJ2-7	TRBV19	CASSIEGTLSYEQYF
TRBJ2-2	TRBV11-2	CASSPVRGPVTGELFF
TRBJ1-1	TRBV19	CASSPSGQLNTEAFF
TRBJ2-3	TRBV10-2	CASSESGQRVPDTQYF
TRBJ2-7	TRBV27	CASSSDRDGYEQYF
TRBJ1-1	TRBV9	CASSAARDRALEAFF
TRBJ1-1	TRBV7-9	CASSLFGAEAFF
TRBJ1-4	TRBV19	CASSIYATNEKLFF
TRBJ1-2	TRBV19	CASTKGVAGYGYTF
TRBJ1-5	TRBV6-1	CASSVIGRQPQHF